This T cell receptor (beta chain) was observed in a study of blood T cells in healthy people across ages. Study-wide results and limits: It was the long-lived donors that had more naive CD4+ cells and higher diversity than aged donors. Total diversity from one million sequenced T cells was likely underestimated.

Together with a sample-barcoded 5' primer, a J-beta primer mix was included in a second PCR lasting about 6 to 12 cycles. A template-switch adaptor that had 12 random nucleotides put a tag on each cDNA molecule. MiXCR, run by TCRdb on the 5' RACE reads, gives a single entry per CDR3 protein. In the table there are fewer than 2,000,000 distinct CDR3 sequences, about 39% of which are singletons. The V and J ends lost 3 bases and 3 bases respectively, with 15 bases between them. CDR1 and CDR2 from the germline V gene are DFQATT and SNEGSKA (reference sequence). This CDR3 has 14 amino acids. This clonotype was counted between two and nine times. As yet, its antigen is unknown.

The chain is built from TRBV20-1 and TRBJ2-7, with D perhaps given as TRBD1 or TRBD2 (5 bases each). Sequenced: blood. This receptor was obtained from a human donor in good health. The CDR3 region has the DNA TGCAGTGCTAGTGTTCTGGGGGAAGGCTACGAGCAGTACTTC. Residues: CSASVLGEGYEQYF.